These T cell receptor beta chains were read from a single sample in a study of blood T cell repertoires in COVID-19. Repertoires were generated with immunoSEQ multiplex PCR, while TCRdb's copy carries only in-frame clones and drops some. The sample yields some 11,000 clones, roughly 88% seen once. Source material: peripheral blood. These receptors originate from a human donor in a cohort sampled during active COVID-19. Each CDR3 is given with its conserved first and last residue. Fields, in order: J gene, D gene, clone size, V gene, CDR3 protein, CDR3 DNA. A D gene is named only where the DNA matches it firmly. Rows may omit the clone size; those that give it use once, few, many or a size class.

TRBJ2-7 TRBD2 . TRBV10-2 CASRTLAGERYEQYF TGCGCCAGCAGAACACTAGCGGGAGAGCGTTACGAGCAGTACTTC
TRBJ2-1 . . TRBV3-1/TRBV3-2 CASSHRDFNNEQFF TGTGCCAGCAGCCACCGGGACTTCAACAATGAGCAGTTCTTC
TRBJ1-6 TRBD1 . TRBV6-1 CASSERDSTNSPLHF TGTGCCAGCAGTGAACGGGACAGCACTAATTCACCCCTCCACTTT
TRBJ2-3 TRBD2 . TRBV10-3 CAISDLGRATDTQYF TGTGCCATCAGTGATCTCGGGAGGGCCACAGATACGCAGTATTTT
TRBJ1-6 TRBD1 . TRBV6-2/TRBV6-3 CASSYSPGTGRTPLHF TGTGCCAGCAGTTACTCGCCCGGGACAGGGAGGACACCCCTCCACTTT
TRBJ2-3 TRBD2 . TRBV24-1 CATSDFLAGVVSTDTQYF TGTGCCACCAGTGATTTTCTAGCGGGAGTGGTTAGCACAGATACGCAGTATTTT
TRBJ2-1 . few TRBV7-3 CASSARGAFNNEQFF TGTGCCAGCAGCGCCCGGGGGGCCTTTAACAATGAGCAGTTCTTC
TRBJ1-6 . . TRBV7-2 CASSFGLNNSPLHF TGTGCCAGCAGCTTTGGACTGAATAATTCACCCCTCCACTTT
TRBJ2-1 . . TRBV29-1 CSVVGGVSDNEQFF TGCAGCGTTGTGGGGGGAGTTAGTGACAATGAGCAGTTCTTC
TRBJ1-5 . once TRBV5-1 CASSPDAGFQPQHF TGCGCCAGCAGCCCGGATGCGGGATTTCAGCCCCAGCATTTT
TRBJ2-7 TRBD2 . TRBV5-1 CASSFRDRGLAGETYEQYF TGCGCCAGCAGCTTTCGCGACCGGGGACTAGCGGGCGAGACCTACGAGCAGTACTTC
TRBJ1-2 . . TRBV6-5 CASRVDSLYYGYTF TGTGCCAGTCGAGTGGACAGTCTATACTATGGCTACACCTTC
TRBJ2-5 TRBD2 . TRBV7-9 CASSHGLAGVDQETQYF TGTGCCAGCAGCCACGGACTAGCGGGAGTGGACCAAGAGACCCAGTACTTC
TRBJ2-5 . . TRBV12-3/TRBV12-4 CASSHRLGPQYF TGTGCCAGCAGTCACCGACTGGGTCCCCAGTACTTC
TRBJ1-1 . . TRBV20-1 CSAHAGLEAFF TGCAGTGCTCACGCAGGGCTCGAAGCTTTCTTT
TRBJ2-5 . . TRBV19 CASSLLVGEETQYF TGTGCCAGTAGTCTACTAGTCGGGGAAGAGACCCAGTACTTC
TRBJ2-3 . . TRBV9 CASSPRTQDTQYF TGTGCCAGCAGCCCTCGAACACAGGATACGCAGTATTTT
TRBJ1-5 . . TRBV28 CASRGGNQPQHF TGTGCCAGCAGAGGAGGCAATCAGCCCCAGCATTTT
TRBJ2-1 . . TRBV9 CASTTSGGSEQFF TGTGCCAGCACCACCAGCGGAGGGAGTGAGCAGTTCTTC
TRBJ2-7 . once TRBV6-2/TRBV6-3 CASSVDRSAYEQYF TGTGCCAGCAGTGTAGACAGATCAGCCTACGAGCAGTACTTC
TRBJ1-6 . . TRBV10-3 CAINRGGNNSPLHF TGTGCCATCAATCGGGGGGGAAATAATTCACCCCTCCACTTT
TRBJ2-2 . . TRBV10-3 CAISEAKRAHTGELFF TGTGCCATCAGTGAGGCCAAGAGGGCCCACACCGGGGAGCTGTTTTTT
TRBJ2-1 . once TRBV7-2 CASSLNRGGYNEQFF TGTGCCAGCAGCTTAAATCGGGGTGGCTACAATGAGCAGTTCTTC
TRBJ1-5 . once TRBV19 CASTGHQNNQPQHF TGTGCCAGTACGGGACACCAAAACAATCAGCCCCAGCATTTT
TRBJ2-3 TRBD2 . TRBV19 CASSMKRLAASTDTQYF TGTGCCAGTAGTATGAAACGGCTAGCGGCTAGCACAGATACGCAGTATTTT
TRBJ2-2 . . TRBV7-3 CASSSAGSNTGELFF TGTGCCAGCAGCTCTGCAGGGTCGAACACCGGGGAGCTGTTTTTT
TRBJ2-1 . few TRBV20-1 CSASNELYNEQFF TGCAGTGCTAGTAACGAACTTTACAATGAGCAGTTCTTC
TRBJ2-7 TRBD1 . TRBV7-8 CASSPPDRGPYEQYF TGTGCCAGCAGCCCACCGGACAGGGGCCCCTACGAGCAGTACTTC
TRBJ2-2 TRBD2 . TRBV11-3 CASSPGTSGGFNTGELFF TGTGCCAGCAGCCCCGGGACTAGCGGGGGTTTTAACACCGGGGAGCTGTTTTTT